This T cell receptor (beta chain) was found in a study of T cell clonotyping in hematopoietic cell transplantation. The germline gives CDR1 MNHEY, CDR2 SVGAGI. Trimming took off 1 base at V and 4 bases at J, with 17 bases between the two ends. CDR3 size: 16 residues. Stated time point: recipient sample about 28 days before transplant, after cytoreduction. Blood collection times were about day -28 and days 30, 100, 180 posttransplant. Produced via immunoSEQ multiplex PCR; TCRdb's table is partial and in-frame only. The sample consists of around 5,400 clones, approximately 80% of them appearing once. This rearrangement joins TRBV6-5 to TRBJ2-7; D is unclear. Sequences were derived from peripheral blood mononuclear cells, sampled before stem cell transplant. This clonotype was obtained from a woman aged 45 to 65 with acute myeloid leukemia. Some clones in this sample may be carry-over from other donors' samples. The CDR3: CASSYLPSGRTYEQYF. In DNA form, the CDR3 reads TGTGCCAGCAGTTACTTACCCTCCGGGCGAACATACGAGCAGTACTTC.